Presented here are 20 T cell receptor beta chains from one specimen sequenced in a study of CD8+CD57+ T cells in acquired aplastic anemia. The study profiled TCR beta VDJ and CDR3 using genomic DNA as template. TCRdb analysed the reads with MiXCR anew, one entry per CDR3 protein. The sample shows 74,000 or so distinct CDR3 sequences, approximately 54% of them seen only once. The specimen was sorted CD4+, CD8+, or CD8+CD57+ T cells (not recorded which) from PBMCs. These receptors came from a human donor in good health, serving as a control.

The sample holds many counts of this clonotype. CDR3 nucleotides: TGCAGTGCTAGAGATCTAGGGGACAGGGGAATAGAGACCCAGTACTTC. The encoded protein is CSARDLGDRGIETQYF. The chain employs TRBV20-1 and TRBJ2-5; TRBD1 matches 10 bases. The CDR3 has 16 residues. V lost 0 bases, J lost 4 bases, and 8 bases stayed unmatched. Germline values: CDR1 DFQATT, CDR2 SNEGSKA (reference sequence).

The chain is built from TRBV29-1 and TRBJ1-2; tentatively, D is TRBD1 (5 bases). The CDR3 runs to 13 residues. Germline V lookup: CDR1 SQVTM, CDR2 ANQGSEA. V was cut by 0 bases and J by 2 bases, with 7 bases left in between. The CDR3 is CSVEEGQNYGYTF. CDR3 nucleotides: TGCAGCGTTGAAGAGGGGCAGAACTATGGCTACACCTTC.

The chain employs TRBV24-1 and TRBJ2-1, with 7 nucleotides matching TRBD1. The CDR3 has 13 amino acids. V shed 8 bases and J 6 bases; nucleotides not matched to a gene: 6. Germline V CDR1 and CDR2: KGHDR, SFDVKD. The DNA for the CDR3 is TGTGCCACCACAGGGACAGTCGGCAATGAGCAGTTCTTC. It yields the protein CATTGTVGNEQFF.

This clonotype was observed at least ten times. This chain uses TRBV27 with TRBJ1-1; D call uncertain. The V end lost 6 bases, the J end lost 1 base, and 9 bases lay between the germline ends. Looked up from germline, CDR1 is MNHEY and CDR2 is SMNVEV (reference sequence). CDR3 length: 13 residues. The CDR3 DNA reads TGTGCCAGCAGCCCTCTTGCGAACACTGAAGCTTTCTTT. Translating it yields CASSPLANTEAFF.

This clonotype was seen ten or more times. The CDR3: CASSFPPTLAGGYEQYF. The CDR3 nucleotides read TGTGCCAGCAGCTTTCCTCCTACGCTAGCGGGAGGCTACGAGCAGTACTTC. This chain joins TRBV11-2 and TRBJ2-7, with 11 bases lining up with TRBD2. Germline CDR1 reads SGHAT; CDR2 reads FQNNGV. V lost 3 bases to trimming and J lost 3 bases; unmatched junction nucleotides: 10. The CDR3 loop spans 17 amino acids.

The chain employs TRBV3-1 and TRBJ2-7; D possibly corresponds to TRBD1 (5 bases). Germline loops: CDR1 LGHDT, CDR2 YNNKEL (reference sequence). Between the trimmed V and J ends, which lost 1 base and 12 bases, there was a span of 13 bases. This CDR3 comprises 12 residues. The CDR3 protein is CASSQGLTVPYF. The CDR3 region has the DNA TGTGCCAGCAGCCAAGGCCTGACAGTGCCGTACTTC.

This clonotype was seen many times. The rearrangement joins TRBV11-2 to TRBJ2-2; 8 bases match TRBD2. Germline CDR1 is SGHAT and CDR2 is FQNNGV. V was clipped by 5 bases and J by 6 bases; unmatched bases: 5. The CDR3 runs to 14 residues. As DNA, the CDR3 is TGTGCCAGCAGCCCCCTAGCGGGTGCCGGGGAGCTGTTTTTT. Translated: CASSPLAGAGELFF.

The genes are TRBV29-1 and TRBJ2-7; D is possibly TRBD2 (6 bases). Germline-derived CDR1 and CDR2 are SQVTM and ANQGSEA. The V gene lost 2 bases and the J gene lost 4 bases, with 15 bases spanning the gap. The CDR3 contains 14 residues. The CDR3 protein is CSVETIMGGYEQYF. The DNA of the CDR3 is TGCAGCGTTGAAACGATAATGGGAGGTTACGAGCAGTACTTC.

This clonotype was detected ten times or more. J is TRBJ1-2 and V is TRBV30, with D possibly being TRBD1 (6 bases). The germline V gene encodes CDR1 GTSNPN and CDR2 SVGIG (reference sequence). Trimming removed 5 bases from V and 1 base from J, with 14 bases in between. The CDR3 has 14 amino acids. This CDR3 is CAWQGPDSNYGYTF. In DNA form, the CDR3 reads TGTGCCTGGCAGGGGCCCGACAGTAACTATGGCTACACCTTC.

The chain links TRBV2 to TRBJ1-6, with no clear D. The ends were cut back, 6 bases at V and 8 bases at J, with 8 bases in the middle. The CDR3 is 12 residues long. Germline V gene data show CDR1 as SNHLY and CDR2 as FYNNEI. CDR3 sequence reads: CASSKGYSPLHF. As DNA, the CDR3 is TGTGCCAGCAGCAAGGGTTATTCACCCCTCCACTTT.

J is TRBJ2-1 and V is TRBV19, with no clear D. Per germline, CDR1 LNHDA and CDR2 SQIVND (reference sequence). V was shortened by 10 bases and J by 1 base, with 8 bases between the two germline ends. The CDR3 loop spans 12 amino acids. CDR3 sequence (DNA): TGTGCCACCGCTTATTCCTACAATGAGCAGTTCTTC. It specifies CATAYSYNEQFF. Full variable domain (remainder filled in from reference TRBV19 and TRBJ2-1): DGGITQSPKYLFRKEGQNVTLSCEQNLNHDAMYWYRQDPGQGLRLIYYSQIVNDFQKGDIAEGYSVSREKKESFPLTVTSAQKNPTAFYLCATAYSYNEQFFGPGTRLTVL.

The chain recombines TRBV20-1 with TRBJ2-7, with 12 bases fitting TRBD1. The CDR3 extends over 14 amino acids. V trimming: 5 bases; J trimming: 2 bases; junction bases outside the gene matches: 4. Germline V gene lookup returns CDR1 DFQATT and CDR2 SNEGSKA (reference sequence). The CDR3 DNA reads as TGCAGTGCTCGCCGGGACAGGGGGCCCTACGAGCAGTACTTC. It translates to CSARRDRGPYEQYF.

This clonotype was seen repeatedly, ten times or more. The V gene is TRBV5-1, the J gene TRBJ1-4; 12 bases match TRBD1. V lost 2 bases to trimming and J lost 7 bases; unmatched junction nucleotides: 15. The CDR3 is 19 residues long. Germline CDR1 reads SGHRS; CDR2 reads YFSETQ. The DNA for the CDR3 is TGCGCCAGCAGCTTAAGGGACAGGGGGCGCCGGTGGTTTGGTGAAAAACTGTTTTTT. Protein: CASSLRDRGRRWFGEKLFF.

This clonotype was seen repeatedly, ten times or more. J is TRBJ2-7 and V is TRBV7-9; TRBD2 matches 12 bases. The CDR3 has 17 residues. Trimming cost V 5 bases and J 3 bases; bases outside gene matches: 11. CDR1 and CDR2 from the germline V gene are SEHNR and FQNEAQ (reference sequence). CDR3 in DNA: TGTGCCAGCAGCGATGTTTACACTAGCGGGAGGTACTACGAGCAGTACTTC. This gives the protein CASSDVYTSGRYYEQYF.

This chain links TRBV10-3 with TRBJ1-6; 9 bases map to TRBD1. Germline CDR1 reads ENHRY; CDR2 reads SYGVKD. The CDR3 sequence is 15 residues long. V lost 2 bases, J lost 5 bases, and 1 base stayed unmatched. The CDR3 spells CAISEGQGNNSPLHF. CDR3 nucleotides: TGTGCCATCAGTGAGGGACAGGGGAATAATTCACCCCTCCACTTT.

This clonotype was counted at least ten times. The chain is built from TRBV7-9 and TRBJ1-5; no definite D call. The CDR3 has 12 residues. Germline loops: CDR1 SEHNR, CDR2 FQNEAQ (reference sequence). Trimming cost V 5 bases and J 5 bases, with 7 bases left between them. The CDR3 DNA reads TGTGCCAGCAGCCTAGACCATCAGCCCCAGCATTTT. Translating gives CASSLDHQPQHF.

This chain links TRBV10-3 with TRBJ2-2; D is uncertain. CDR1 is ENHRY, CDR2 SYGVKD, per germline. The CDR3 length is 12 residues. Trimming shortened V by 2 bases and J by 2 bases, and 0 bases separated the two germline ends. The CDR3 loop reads CAISENTGELFF. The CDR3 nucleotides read TGTGCCATCAGTGAGAACACCGGGGAGCTGTTTTTT.

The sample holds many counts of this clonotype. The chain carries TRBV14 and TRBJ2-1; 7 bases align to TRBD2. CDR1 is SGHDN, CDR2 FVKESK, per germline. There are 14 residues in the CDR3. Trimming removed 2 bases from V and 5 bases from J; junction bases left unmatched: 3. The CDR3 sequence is CASSQRGENNEQFF. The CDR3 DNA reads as TGTGCCAGCAGCCAACGGGGGGAAAACAATGAGCAGTTCTTC. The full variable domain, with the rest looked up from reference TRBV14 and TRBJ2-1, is EAGVTQFPSHSVIEKGQTVTLRCDPISGHDNLYWYRRVMGKEIKFLLHFVKESKQDESGMPNNRFLAERTGGTYSTLKVQPAELEDSGVYFCASSQRGENNEQFFGPGTRLTVL.

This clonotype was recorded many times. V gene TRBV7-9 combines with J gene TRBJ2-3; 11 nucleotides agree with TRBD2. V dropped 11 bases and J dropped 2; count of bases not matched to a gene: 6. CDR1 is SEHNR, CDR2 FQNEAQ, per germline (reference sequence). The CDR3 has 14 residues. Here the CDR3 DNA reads TGTGCCGGGGGGACTAGCGGATTCACAGATACGCAGTATTTT. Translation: CAGGTSGFTDTQYF.

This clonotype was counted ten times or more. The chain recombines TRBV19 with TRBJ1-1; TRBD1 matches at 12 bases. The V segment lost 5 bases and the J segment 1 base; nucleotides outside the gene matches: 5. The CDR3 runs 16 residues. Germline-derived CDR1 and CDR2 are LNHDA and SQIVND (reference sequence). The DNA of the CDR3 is TGTGCCAGTAGTCCCTGGGACAGGGGGCCGAACACTGAAGCTTTCTTT. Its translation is CASSPWDRGPNTEAFF.